This paragraph covers one T cell receptor (beta chain) sequence. The CDR3 length is 17 residues. With 1 base removed from V and 2 bases from J, the gap between germline ends came to 18 bases. In germline, CDR1 is MDHEN, CDR2 SYDVKM. This record comes from a study of vaccination and CD4 T cells after COVID-19. A single record per CDR3 protein comes from TCRdb applying MiXCR to the PCR reads. This sample has 20,000 to 25,000 distinct CDR3 sequences; more than 45% occur once, and the top ten carry 0.85% to 1%. The chain employs TRBV28 and TRBJ2-7; tentatively, D is TRBD1 or TRBD2 (5 bases each). The source was CD4+ T cells from blood, collected before SARS-CoV-2 vaccination. The origin of this receptor is a human donor who had recovered from COVID-19. CDR3 sequence reads: CASSLLRLAGNAYEQYF. DNA for the CDR3: TGTGCCAGCAGTTTATTACGGCTAGCAGGGAACGCCTACGAGCAGTACTTC.